This T cell receptor beta chain was retrieved from a study of cytomegalovirus exposure and HLA in healthy donors. Study-wide results and caveats: The authors listed 150 or so TCR beta chains as cytomegalovirus-associated.

Worth noting for this clone: Its antigen remains unidentified. This specimen includes other DNA sequences encoding the same CDR3.

Primers for the PCR totalled 60 Vbeta and 13 Jbeta. TCRdb's table, derived via immunoSEQ multiplex PCR, lists solely in-frame clones and lacks some. Among around 110,000 clones listed, 75% were seen once. V lost 5 bases to trimming and J lost 5 bases; unmatched junction nucleotides: 7. The CDR3 runs 14 residues. Germline V lookup: CDR1 SEHNR, CDR2 FQNEAQ (reference sequence). This clonotype originated in a male donor in good health and CMV-seropositive. This rearrangement joins TRBV7-9 to TRBJ1-1; TRBD1 aligns across 8 bases. The sample comprised PBMCs. CDR3 DNA: TGTGCCAGCAGCCCCGGACAGGGCTGGACTGAAGCTTTCTTT. Amino acid sequence: CASSPGQGWTEAFF. The complete variable domain, with remaining parts taken from reference TRBV7-9 and TRBJ1-1, reads DTGVSQNPRHKITKRGQNVTFRCDPISEHNRLYWYRQTLGQGPEFLTYFQNEAQLEKSRLLSDRFSAERPKGSFSTLEIQRTEQGDSAMYLCASSPGQGWTEAFFGQGTRLTVV.